This T cell receptor beta chain was captured by sequencing in a study of metastatic and nonmetastatic thyroid tumors. Study-wide context: Thyroid patients, malignant and benign, had repertoires compared across blood and tumor or nodule tissue. Findings and limits, study-wide: Significantly higher TCR beta diversity was reportedly seen in malignant thyroid tumors than benign nodules, in blood and tumor.

Every patient underwent thyroid surgery untreated. This clone has more than one count but fewer than ten. Antigen specificity is unknown. The germline V gene encodes CDR1 SNHLY and CDR2 FYNNEI. The CDR3 length is 14 residues. The V end was cut by 6 bases, the J end by 2 bases, with 14 bases between. TCRdb re-clonotyped the PCR reads through MiXCR. The sample yields 35,000 to 55,000 clones, under 4% seen once. The chain has TRBV2 and TRBJ2-7, with a weak D call TRBD2 (6 bases). The sequence came from a female donor with papillary thyroid cancer or a benign thyroid nodule (not recorded which). Some clones in this sample may be carry-over from other donors' samples. The sample taken for sequencing was blood. The CDR3 bases are TGTGCCAGCAGGACCGGGACTGCAGCCTACGAGCAGTACTTC. Translating gives CASRTGTAAYEQYF.